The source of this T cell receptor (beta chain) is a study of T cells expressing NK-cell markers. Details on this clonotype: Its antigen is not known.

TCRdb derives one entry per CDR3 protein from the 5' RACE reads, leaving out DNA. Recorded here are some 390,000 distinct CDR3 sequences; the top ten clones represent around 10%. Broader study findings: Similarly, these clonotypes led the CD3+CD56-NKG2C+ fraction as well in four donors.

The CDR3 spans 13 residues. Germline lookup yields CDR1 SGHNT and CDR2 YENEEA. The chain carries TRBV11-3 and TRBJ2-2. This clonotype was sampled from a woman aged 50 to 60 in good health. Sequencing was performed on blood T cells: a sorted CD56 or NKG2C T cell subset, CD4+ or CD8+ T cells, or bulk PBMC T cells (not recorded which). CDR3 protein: CASSLSMSGELFF.